The T cell receptor (beta chain) under discussion was sequenced for a study of blood T cell repertoires in COVID-19. Study overall: COVID-19 samples collected from the United States, Italy and Spain covered acute and convalescent phases.

The CDR3 consists of 14 residues. Germline V gives CDR1 GTSNPN, CDR2 SVGIG (reference sequence). After removal of 1 base from V and 6 bases from J, the junction contained 0 bases not matched to a gene. Enrollees, roughly 18 to 89 years old, lived in about two dozen US areas. Before being deemed recovered, Cohort 3 donors had two negative PCRs, clearance, or symptom resolution. Original processing methods: Counts of nucleated cells, estimated from reference gene primer amplification, were obtained. Using immunoSEQ multiplex PCR, the repertoire was profiled, and TCRdb retains in-frame clones only, with some absent. The DNA gave D and trimming, while V, J and clone size come from that table. The sample yields a few hundred thousand clones, roughly 90% seen once. This clone turned up a few times.

The chain employs TRBV30 and TRBJ1-4; 12 positions agree with TRBD1. Sequences were obtained from PBMCs or T cells enriched from blood (not recorded which). This clonotype was sampled from a woman aged 25 to 39 who had recovered from COVID-19. In nucleotides, the CDR3 is TGTGCCTGGAGTGGGGACAGGGGGCATGAAAAACTGTTTTTT. Translation gives CAWSGDRGHEKLFF.